Sequencing of this T cell receptor beta chain was carried out in a study of cytomegalovirus exposure and HLA in healthy donors. Healthy people donating bone marrow made up the donors. Points from the study as a whole: Overall, some 160 TCR beta chains were annotated as cytomegalovirus-associated. Within the data, a cluster of highly shared sequence variants was likely a sequencing artifact.

CDR3 length: 14 amino acids. V lost 1 base to trimming and J lost 5 bases, with 11 bases between them. Germline lookup yields CDR1 PRHDT and CDR2 FYEKMQ (reference sequence). PCR was performed using 60 Vbeta and 13 Jbeta primers. This table comes from immunoSEQ multiplex PCR, and its TCRdb copy is limited to in-frame clones, with some not included. Among around 300,000 clones, approximately 70% were seen once, and the ten largest hold 2% to 2.5%. On this clone itself: The antigen remains unidentified.

The sample was PBMCs. V is TRBV13 and J is TRBJ1-1; no definite D call. This clonotype was obtained from a female donor in good health and CMV-seronegative. The CDR3 sequence is CASSLDVGGTEAFF. CDR3 in DNA: TGTGCCAGCAGCTTAGATGTAGGAGGGACTGAAGCTTTCTTT. Looking up the rest from reference TRBV13 and TRBJ1-1 gives the full variable domain: AAGVIQSPRHLIKEKRETATLKCYPIPRHDTVYWYQQGPGQDPQFLISFYEKMQSDKGSIPDRFSAQQFSDYHSELNMSSLELGDSALYFCASSLDVGGTEAFFGQGTRLTVV.